This TCR beta chain was recorded in a study of regulatory T cells in long-lasting Graves disease. Notes on the study in general: New patients shared roughly 960 public clonotypes, and persistent patients shared more, with 2,741. Lower TCR diversity characterized persistent Graves' patients relative to newly diagnosed patients.

Time point of the sample: newly diagnosed GD, antithyroid drugs for less than 3 months. RNA extracted from PBMCs served as the sequencing template. To make TCR beta libraries, researchers used iRepertoire HTBI primers and Arm-PCR of CDR3 regions. One entry per CDR3 protein, called by TCRdb with MiXCR from the multiplex PCR reads. The repertoire has 580,000 or so distinct CDR3 sequences, about 16% of them found once; the top ten carry more than 10%. CDR1 and CDR2 (germline): SEHNR, FQNEAQ (reference sequence). The CDR3 extends over 14 amino acids. With regard to this clonotype: Its antigen is as yet unknown. Possible read error: a much larger clone is one base away.

Another study also made use of these data, one on T cells in Graves' hyperthyroidism and ophthalmopathy. That study adds: Lactation, pregnancy, other autoimmune disease or uncontrolled infection excluded patients. When the TCR CDR3 underwent first-round RT-PCR, the HTBI primer set was used.

This sequence originates from a man aged 18-30 years with Graves disease. The V and J genes are TRBV7-9 and TRBJ2-7, with TRBD2 matching over 8 bases. Sequences were derived from peripheral blood mononuclear cells (PBMCs), sampled at new diagnosis, from a patient treated with antithyroid drugs. CDR3 region: CVSSVSGSGNEQYF. CDR3 DNA sequence: TGTGTCAGCAGCGTCAGCGGGAGTGGCAACGAGCAGTACTTC.